This TCR beta chain was captured in a study of blood T cell repertoires in COVID-19 (TCRdb year 2020). Looking at the study overall: Samples covering the acute and convalescent phases of COVID-19 were provided by collaborators in the United States, Italy and Spain. The dataset comprised deeply sampled blood TCRbeta repertoires from subjects exposed to, actively infected with, or recovered from COVID-19. The samples were drawn from two sources: the first 160 participants of the ongoing ImmuneRACE study, and 1,254 subjects contributed by 6 global collaborators. Where HLA class I and class II types were available, the types were taken from metadata supplied by the sample provider, not from assay-based typing. The prospective study material was composed of cDNA or gDNA derived from T cells, B-cell-depleted T cells, or PBMCs. The repertoires were made available in a free public database intended to serve as a resource for research on the immune response to SARS-CoV-2. A de-identified subject ID, COVID-19 status, age in years and sex were almost always included in the sample metadata.

With respect to this clone: Its antigen target is currently unknown. Per-base quality was not reported, and no clone a single base away is much larger than it.

TCRbeta CDR3 regions were amplified from genomic DNA using the immunoSEQ Assay, a bias-controlled multiplex PCR. As for how the authors treated the data: Nucleated cell counts per sample were estimated from amplification of reference gene primers within the assay. Sequence reads were collapsed and filtered to measure the absolute abundance of every unique TCRbeta CDR3 rearrangement. For each sample, productive Simpson clonality was calculated by taking the square root of Simpson's diversity index across productive rearrangements. The source is immuneACCESS, and TCRdb retained only in-frame sequences with V and J called. Part of the clones is not carried over; for the studies checked, unresolved V genes explain less than half of this, and the remainder is unexplained. The DNA gave D and trimming, while V, J and clone size come from that table. In all, the sample holds about 160,000 clones, and roughly 85% of those were seen once. Roughly 3.5% of the sample is held by the ten biggest clonotypes.

Whole blood was collected in K2EDTA tubes by collaborating institutions according to the institutions' own protocols. For TCRbeta analysis, collaborators shipped samples in one of three forms: frozen whole blood, isolated PBMCs, or DNA extracted from either of those sample types. The research as a whole found: Clinical and demographic metadata were provided uncurated, with the amount varying by source and participant.

V and J are trimmed by 4 bases and 0 bases, and the gene matches miss 8 bases of the junction. The CDR3 spans 16 residues, from the cysteine through the phenylalanine. The retained sequence is limited to the CDR3, 48 bases, with the frame set at the first base. The germline V gene encodes CDR1 SGHDT and CDR2 YYEEEE. The chain is encoded by TRBV5-6 joined to TRBJ2-3; TRBD1 aligns with 7 central bases. The sequencing sample was made of peripheral blood. The source of this sequence is a man aged 70 or older with acute or convalescent COVID-19. The encoded CDR3 is CASSQETGRSTDTQYF. The DNA reads as follows: TGTGCCAGCAGCCAGGAGACAGGGCGAAGCACAGATACGCAGTATTTT.